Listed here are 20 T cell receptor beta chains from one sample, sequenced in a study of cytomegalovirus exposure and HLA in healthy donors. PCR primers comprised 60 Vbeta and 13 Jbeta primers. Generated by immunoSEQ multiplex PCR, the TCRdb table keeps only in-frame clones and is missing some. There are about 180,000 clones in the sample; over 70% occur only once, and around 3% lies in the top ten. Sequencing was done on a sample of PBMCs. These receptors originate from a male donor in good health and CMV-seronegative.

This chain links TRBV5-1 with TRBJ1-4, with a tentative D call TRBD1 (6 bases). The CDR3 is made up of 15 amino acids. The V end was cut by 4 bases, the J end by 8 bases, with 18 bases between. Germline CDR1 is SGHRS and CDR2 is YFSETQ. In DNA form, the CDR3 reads TGCGCCAGCAGCGAAACAGGGCGTCTGGTGGAAAAACTGTTTTTT. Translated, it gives CASSETGRLVEKLFF.

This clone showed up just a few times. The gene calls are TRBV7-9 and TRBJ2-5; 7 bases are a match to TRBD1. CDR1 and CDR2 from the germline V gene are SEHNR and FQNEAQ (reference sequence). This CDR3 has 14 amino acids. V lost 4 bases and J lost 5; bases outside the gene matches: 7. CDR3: CASSSKTGWETQYF. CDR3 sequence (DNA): TGTGCCAGCAGCTCCAAGACAGGGTGGGAGACCCAGTACTTC.

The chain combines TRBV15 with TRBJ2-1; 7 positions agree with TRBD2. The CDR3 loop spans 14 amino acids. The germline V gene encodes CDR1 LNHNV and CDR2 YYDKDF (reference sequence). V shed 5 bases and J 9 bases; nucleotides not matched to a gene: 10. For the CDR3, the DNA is TGTGCCACCAGCGGATGGCGGGAGCGGAGTGAGCAGTTCTTC. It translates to CATSGWRERSEQFF.

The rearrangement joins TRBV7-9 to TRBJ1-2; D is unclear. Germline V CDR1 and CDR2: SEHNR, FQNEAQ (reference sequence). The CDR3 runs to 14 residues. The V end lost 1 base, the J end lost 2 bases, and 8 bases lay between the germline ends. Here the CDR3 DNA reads TGTGCCAGCAGCTTAGAACAGACCAACTATGGCTACACCTTC. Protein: CASSLEQTNYGYTF.

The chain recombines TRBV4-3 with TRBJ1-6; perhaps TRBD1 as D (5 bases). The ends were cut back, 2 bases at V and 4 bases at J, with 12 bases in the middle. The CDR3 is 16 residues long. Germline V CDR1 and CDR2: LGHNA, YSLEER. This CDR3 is CASSQSEAGYNSPLHF. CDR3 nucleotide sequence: TGCGCCAGCAGCCAAAGCGAGGCAGGGTATAATTCACCCCTCCACTTT.

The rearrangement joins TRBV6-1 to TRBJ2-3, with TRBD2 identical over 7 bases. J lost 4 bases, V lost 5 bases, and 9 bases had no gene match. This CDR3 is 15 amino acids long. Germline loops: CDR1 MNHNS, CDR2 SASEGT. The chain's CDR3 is CASSRNRGVADTQYF. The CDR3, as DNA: TGTGCCAGCAGTCGAAATCGGGGGGTAGCAGATACGCAGTATTTT.

CDR3: CASSLLGNQPQHF. In DNA form, the CDR3 reads TGCGCCAGCAGCTTACTAGGAAATCAGCCCCAGCATTTT. The genes are TRBV5-1 and TRBJ1-5, with D unclear. This CDR3 region has 13 residues. Germline loops: CDR1 SGHRS, CDR2 YFSETQ. Trimming took off 2 bases at V and 4 bases at J, with 7 bases between the two ends.

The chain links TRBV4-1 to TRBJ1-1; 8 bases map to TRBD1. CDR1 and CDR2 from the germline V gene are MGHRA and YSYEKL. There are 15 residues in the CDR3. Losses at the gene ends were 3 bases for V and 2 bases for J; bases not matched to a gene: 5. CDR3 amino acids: CASSHSGTGNTEAFF. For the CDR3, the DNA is TGCGCCAGCAGCCATTCCGGGACAGGTAACACTGAAGCTTTCTTT.

The CDR3 is CASSPGTGVRQPQHF. CDR3 DNA sequence: TGTGCCAGCAGCCCTGGGACAGGAGTTAGGCAGCCCCAGCATTTT. The genes are TRBV7-2 and TRBJ1-5; 8 bases are a match to TRBD1. Trimming cost V 5 bases and J 7 bases; bases outside gene matches: 10. Germline V CDR1 and CDR2: SGHTA, FQGNSA. The CDR3 has 15 amino acids.

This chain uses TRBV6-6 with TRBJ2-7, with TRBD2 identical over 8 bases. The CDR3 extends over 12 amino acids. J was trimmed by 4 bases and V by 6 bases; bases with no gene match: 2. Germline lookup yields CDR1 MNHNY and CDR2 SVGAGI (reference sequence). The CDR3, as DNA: TGTGCCAGCAGGACTAGCGAGTACGAGCAGTACTTC. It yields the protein CASRTSEYEQYF.

The CDR3, as DNA: TGTGCCAGCAGCGGACTAGCGGGGGACTACAATGAGCAGTTCTTC. It is translated as CASSGLAGDYNEQFF. The chain is built from TRBV11-3 and TRBJ2-1, with 13 bases aligning to TRBD2. The CDR3 contains 15 residues. Germline loops: CDR1 SGHNT, CDR2 YENEEA. With V trimmed by 5 bases and J by 3 bases, 1 base remained unmatched.

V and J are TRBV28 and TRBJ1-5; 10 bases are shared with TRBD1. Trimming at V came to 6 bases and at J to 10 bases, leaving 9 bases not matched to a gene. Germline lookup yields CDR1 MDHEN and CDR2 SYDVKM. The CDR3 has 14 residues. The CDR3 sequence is CASRGTGDFQPQHF. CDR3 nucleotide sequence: TGTGCCAGCAGAGGGACAGGGGATTTCCAACCCCAGCATTTT. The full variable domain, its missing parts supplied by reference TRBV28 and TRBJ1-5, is DVKVTQSSRYLVKRTGEKVFLECVQDMDHENMFWYRQDPGLGLRLIYFSYDVKMKEKGDIPEGYSVSREKKERFSLILESASTNQTSMYLCASRGTGDFQPQHFGDGTRLSIL.

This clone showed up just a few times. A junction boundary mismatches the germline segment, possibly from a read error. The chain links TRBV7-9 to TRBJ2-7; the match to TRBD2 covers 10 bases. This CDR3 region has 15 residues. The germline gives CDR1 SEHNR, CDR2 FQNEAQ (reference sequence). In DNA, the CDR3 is TGCGCCAGCAGCCAAGGACTAGCGGAGTCCTACGAGCAGTACTTC. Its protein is CASSQGLAESYEQYF.

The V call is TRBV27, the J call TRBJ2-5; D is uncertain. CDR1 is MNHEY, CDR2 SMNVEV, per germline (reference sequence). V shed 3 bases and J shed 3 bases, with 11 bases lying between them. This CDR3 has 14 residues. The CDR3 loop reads CASSLSLQKETQYF. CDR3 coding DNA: TGTGCCAGCAGTTTGAGTTTACAGAAAGAGACCCAGTACTTC.

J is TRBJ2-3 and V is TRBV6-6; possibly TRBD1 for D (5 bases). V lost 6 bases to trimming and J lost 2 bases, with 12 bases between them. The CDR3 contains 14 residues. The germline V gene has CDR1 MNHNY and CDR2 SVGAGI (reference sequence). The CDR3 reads CASRQVRYTDTQYF. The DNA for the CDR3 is TGTGCCAGCAGACAGGTTCGATACACAGATACGCAGTATTTT.

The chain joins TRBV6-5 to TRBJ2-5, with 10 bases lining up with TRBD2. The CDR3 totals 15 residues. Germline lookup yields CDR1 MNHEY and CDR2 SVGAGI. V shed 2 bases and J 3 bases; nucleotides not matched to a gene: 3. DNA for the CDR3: TGTGCCAGCAGTTACGGGGGGACTAGCGAAGAGACCCAGTACTTC. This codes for CASSYGGTSEETQYF.

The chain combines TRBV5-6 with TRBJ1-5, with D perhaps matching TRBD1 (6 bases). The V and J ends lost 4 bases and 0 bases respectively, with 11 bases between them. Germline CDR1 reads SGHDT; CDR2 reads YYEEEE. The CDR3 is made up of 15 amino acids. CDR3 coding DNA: TGTGCCAGCAGCAAAGGACAGTTTAGCAATCAGCCCCAGCATTTT. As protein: CASSKGQFSNQPQHF.

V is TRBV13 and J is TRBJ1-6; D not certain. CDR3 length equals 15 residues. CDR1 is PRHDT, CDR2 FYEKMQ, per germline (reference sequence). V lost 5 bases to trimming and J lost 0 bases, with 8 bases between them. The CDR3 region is CASSLGSSYNSPLHF. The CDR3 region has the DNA TGTGCCAGCAGCCTGGGGAGCTCCTATAATTCACCCCTCCACTTT.

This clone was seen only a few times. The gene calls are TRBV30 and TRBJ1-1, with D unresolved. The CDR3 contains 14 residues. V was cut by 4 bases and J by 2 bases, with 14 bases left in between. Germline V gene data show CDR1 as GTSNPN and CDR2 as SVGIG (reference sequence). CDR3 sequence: CAWTVSGSNTEAFF. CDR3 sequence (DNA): TGTGCCTGGACCGTCTCGGGATCCAACACTGAAGCTTTCTTT. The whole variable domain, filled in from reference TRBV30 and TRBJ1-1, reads SQTIHQWPATLVQPVGSPLSLECTVEGTSNPNLYWYRQAAGRGLQLLFYSVGIGQISSEVPQNLSASRPQDRQFILSSKKLLLSDSGFYLCAWTVSGSNTEAFFGQGTRLTVV.

CDR3 nucleotide sequence: TGTGCCAGCAGCGCCCGCTTATTCTCAGCGGGATACAATGAGCAGTTCTTC. Translating gives CASSARLFSAGYNEQFF. The genes are TRBV9 and TRBJ2-1, with 7 bases aligning to TRBD2. The trim removed 3 bases at V and 4 bases at J, leaving 13 bases unmatched. Germline CDR1 reads SGDLS; CDR2 reads YYNGEE. This CDR3 region has 17 residues.